A single sample is the source of the 10 T cell receptor beta chains below, sequenced in a study of breast tumors, draining lymph nodes, adjacent tissues. TCRdb recomputed calls from the multiplex PCR reads with MiXCR, one row per CDR3 protein. Among about 170,000 distinct CDR3 sequences listed, 30% to 35% were seen once. Breast cancer patients provided tissue from their axillary draining lymph nodes. Sequencing input: axillary lymph node tissue. These receptors were obtained from a female donor with breast cancer. Some clones in this sample may be carry-over from other donors' samples.

This clonotype was counted many times. The rearrangement uses TRBV12-3 or TRBV12-4 and TRBJ1-6, with no clear D. The CDR3 is 14 residues long. Deletions cut 1 base from V and 9 bases from J, with 10 bases between. CDR3: CASSLEIGRSPLHF. CDR3 in DNA: TGTGCCAGCAGTTTAGAGATCGGTCGTTCACCCCTCCACTTT.

In this sample, this clonotype turned up many times. V usage is TRBV5-1 and J usage is TRBJ2-3; the D gene is possibly TRBD2 (6 bases). Trimming took off 1 base at V and 0 bases at J, with 12 bases between the two ends. The V gene's germline CDR1 is SGHRS and CDR2 YFSETQ. The CDR3 spans 16 residues. CDR3 region: CASSLSSGTSTDTQYF. CDR3 nucleotides: TGCGCCAGCAGCTTGAGTAGCGGAACTAGCACAGATACGCAGTATTTT.

This clonotype was detected ten times or more. V is TRBV20-1 and J is TRBJ1-2; TRBD1 aligns across 8 bases. The germline V gene encodes CDR1 DFQATT and CDR2 SNEGSKA (reference sequence). V trimming: 0 bases; J trimming: 4 bases; junction bases outside the gene matches: 10. The CDR3 runs 16 residues. The CDR3 region has the DNA TGCAGTGCTAGAGATGCCGGGACAGGCGACCCCTATGGCTACACCTTC. Translating gives CSARDAGTGDPYGYTF.

A word on this clonotype: This may be a read error: a much more frequent sequence differs by one nucleotide. The V and J genes are TRBV5-5 and TRBJ2-2, with no clear D. Germline CDR1 and CDR2: SGHKS and YYEKEE (reference sequence). The CDR3 covers 15 residues. The V and J ends lost 0 bases and 4 bases respectively, with 10 bases between them. The CDR3 DNA is TGTGCCAGCAGCTTGGAGGTAGCCTTCACCGGGGAGCTGTTTTTT. Translation: CASSLEVAFTGELFF.

This clonotype was recorded at least ten times. This rearrangement joins TRBV19 to TRBJ2-5; D not certain. The CDR3 covers 14 residues. Germline assignment: CDR1 LNHDA and CDR2 SQIVND (reference sequence). V was clipped by 3 bases and J by 4 bases, with 12 bases between them. CDR3: CASSMERIGETQYF. In DNA form, the CDR3 reads TGTGCCAGTAGTATGGAGAGGATTGGAGAGACCCAGTACTTC.

This clonotype was seen ten or more times. The V and J genes are TRBV29-1 and TRBJ2-3; D not resolved. Germline V gene lookup returns CDR1 SQVTM and CDR2 ANQGSEA. The CDR3 contains 11 residues. CDR3 DNA: TGCACCTTTACTAGCACAGATACGCAGTATTTT. It codes for CTFTSTDTQYF.

This chain links TRBV2 with TRBJ1-6; D is unresolved. Trimming removed 6 bases from V and 9 bases from J, with 15 bases in between. CDR3 length: 14 amino acids. From germline, CDR1 is SNHLY and CDR2 FYNNEI. The CDR3 DNA is TGTGCCAGCAGCAAGACCGGCAGCCCTTCACCCCTCCACTTT. Translation: CASSKTGSPSPLHF.

This clonotype was observed a handful of times. Just one base apart from a much larger clone, this may be a read error. DNA of the CDR3: TGCAGTGCTAGAGAAGGTATCAATGAGCCGTTCTTC. As protein: CSAREGINEPFF. The rearrangement links TRBV20-1 to TRBJ2-1; no clear D. The CDR3 is 12 residues long. Germline V gene sequence: CDR1 DFQATT, CDR2 SNEGSKA (reference sequence).

In the case of this clonotype: A much larger clone differs from this one at a single base, so this may be a read error. V and J are TRBV20-1 and TRBJ1-5; tentative D call: TRBD1 (6 bases). CDR1 and CDR2 from the germline V gene are DFQATT and SNEGSKA (reference sequence). The CDR3 contains 12 residues. Written as DNA, the CDR3 is TGCAGTGCTAGGACAGGCAATCAGCCCCCGCATTTT. Amino acids: CSARTGNQPPHF.

This clonotype has a count of ten or more. The J gene is TRBJ2-1, the V gene TRBV5-1, with D hard to call. The germline gives CDR1 SGHRS, CDR2 YFSETQ. The CDR3 has 13 residues. Trimming took 2 bases from V and 11 from J, leaving 14 bases between them. The CDR3 reads CASSFPVAGQQFF. DNA for the CDR3: TGCGCCAGCAGCTTCCCGGTGGCAGGCCAGCAGTTCTTC.